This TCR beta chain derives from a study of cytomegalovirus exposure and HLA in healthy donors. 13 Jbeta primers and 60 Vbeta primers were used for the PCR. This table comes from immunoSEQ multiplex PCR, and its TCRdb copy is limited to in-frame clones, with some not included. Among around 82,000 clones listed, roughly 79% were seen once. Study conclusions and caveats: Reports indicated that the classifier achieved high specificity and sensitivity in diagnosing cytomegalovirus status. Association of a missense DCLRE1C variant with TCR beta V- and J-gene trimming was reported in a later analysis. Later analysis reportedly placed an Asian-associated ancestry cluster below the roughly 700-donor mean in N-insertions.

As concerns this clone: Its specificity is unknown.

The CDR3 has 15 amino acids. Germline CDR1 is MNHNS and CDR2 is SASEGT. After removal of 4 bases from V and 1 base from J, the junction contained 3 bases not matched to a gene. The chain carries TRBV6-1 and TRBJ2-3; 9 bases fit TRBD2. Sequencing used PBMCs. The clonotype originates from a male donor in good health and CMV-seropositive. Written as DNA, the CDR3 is TGTGCCAGCAGTGGGGCTAGCGGGGGCACAGATACGCAGTATTTT. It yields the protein CASSGASGGTDTQYF.